The rows below give T cell receptor beta chains drawn from one sample of a study of T-cell reconstitution after alpha-beta-depleted transplantation in children. TCRdb used MiXCR to reprocess the PCR reads, holding one entry per CDR3 protein. The table has hundreds of thousands of distinct CDR3 sequences, 16% seen once; the top ten hold approximately 1%. The sequenced sample was PBMCs from the stem cell graft donor, obtained from the stem cell graft. The receptors originated from a human donor who donated a stem cell graft to a child with acute myeloid leukemia. CDR3s include the opening cysteine and the closing phenylalanine or tryptophan. D genes are given only for firm matches. Not every row has a clone size; where given, it reads once, few, many or a size class.

many,TRBV11-2,NA,TRBJ1-1,14,TGTGCCAGCAGCTTAAGCGGAGGGGACACTGAAGCTTTCTTT,CASSLSGGDTEAFF
few,TRBV20-1,TRBD2,TRBJ2-1,15,TGCAGTGCCCAACCCTGGCTAGCGGGGGGGTATGAGCAGTTCTTC,CSAQPWLAGGYEQFF
many,TRBV20-1,NA,TRBJ2-1,15,TGCAGTGCTCAATTCGGACAGTCCCAATACAATGAGCAGTTCTTC,CSAQFGQSQYNEQFF
NA,TRBV5-1,NA,TRBJ2-3,16,TGCGCCAGCAGGGTCGTACTTCGGCTAGCCACAGATACGCAGTATTTT,CASRVVLRLATDTQYF
many,TRBV5-6,NA,TRBJ2-7,19,TGTGCCAGCAGCTTGGTTGGCCAGGGGATCGGGTATGGGTCCTACGAGCAGTACTTC,CASSLVGQGIGYGSYEQYF
few,TRBV20-1,NA,TRBJ2-6,14,TGCAGTGCTTCGCTCGGGGCTGGGGCCAACGTCCTGACTTTC,CSASLGAGANVLTF
many,TRBV20-1,TRBD2,TRBJ2-1,17,TGCAGTCCTACTAGCGGGGGGCCGGTTAGCTCCTACAATGAGCAGTTCTTC,CSPTSGGPVSSYNEQFF
many,TRBV24-1,TRBD1,TRBJ2-1,16,TGTGCCACCAGTGATCCAGGACAGGGCAACTACAATGAGCAGTTCTTC,CATSDPGQGNYNEQFF
NA,TRBV7-2,NA,TRBJ2-7,14,TGTGCCAGCAGCTTGAGTAGGGTAACCTACGAGCAGTACTTC,CASSLSRVTYEQYF
many,TRBV20-1,NA,TRBJ1-1,12,TGCAGTGCTAAGCGGCAGTACACTGAAGCTTTCTTT,CSAKRQYTEAFF
few,TRBV27,TRBD2,TRBJ2-1,18,TGTGCCAGCAGTTTACTGGGACTAGCGGGGGGGAAGAACAATGAGCAGTTCTTC,CASSLLGLAGGKNNEQFF
many,TRBV6-6,NA,TRBJ1-2,12,TGTGCCAGCAGTCTGGTAGGGGTAGGCTACACCTTC,CASSLVGVGYTF
NA,TRBV7-7,TRBD1,TRBJ2-5,13,TGTGCCAGCAGCCGGGACAGGCGGGAGACCCAGTACTTC,CASSRDRRETQYF
many,TRBV20-1,TRBD1,TRBJ2-1,17,TGCAGTGCTAGAGAGCACCGGGACAGGGTCCTTAAGAATGAGCAGTTCTTC,CSAREHRDRVLKNEQFF
NA,TRBV6-4,NA,TRBJ2-1,12,TGTGCCAGCAGTTCAGGGGCAGGGCGGCAGTTCTTC,CASSSGAGRQFF
many,TRBV9,NA,TRBJ1-4,12,TGTGCCAGCAGCGTAGACGGTGAAAAACTGTTTTTT,CASSVDGEKLFF
few,TRBV5-1,TRBD1,TRBJ2-5,14,TGCGCCAGCAGCTTCTCGCAGGGGGCAGAGACCCAGTACTTC,CASSFSQGAETQYF
few,TRBV5-1,NA,TRBJ1-2,17,TGCGCCAGCAGCCAAGTCTCTACAGGGATGATTTACTATGGCTACACCTTC,CASSQVSTGMIYYGYTF
NA,TRBV5-6,NA,TRBJ1-6,14,TGTGCCAGCAGCTTCGGACGGTATAATTCACCCCTCCACTTT,CASSFGRYNSPLHF
many,TRBV7-2,TRBD2,TRBJ2-1,16,TGTGCCAGCAGCTTCCGCGGACTAGCCGCGGGCGGTGAGCAGTTCTTC,CASSFRGLAAGGEQFF
few,TRBV5-1,TRBD2,TRBJ2-1,17,TGCGCCAGCAGCTCCATCAGCACCGGGACTAGTTACAATGAGCAGTTCTTC,CASSSISTGTSYNEQFF
NA,TRBV20-1,NA,TRBJ2-1,15,TGCAGTGCTAGAGATCTGCGTAGTGGCCACAATGAGCAGTTCTTC,CSARDLRSGHNEQFF
many,TRBV10-3,NA,TRBJ1-1,14,TGTGCCATCAGGGCGGGGGATCTAGCCACTGAAGCTTTCTTT,CAIRAGDLATEAFF
many,TRBV12-3/TRBV12-4,NA,TRBJ1-3,15,TGTGCCAGCAGTTTAACAGGGCTCTCTGGAAACACCATATATTTT,CASSLTGLSGNTIYF
NA,TRBV5-1,NA,TRBJ2-7,14,TGCGCCAGCAGCTTGATGCCGGGAACCTACGAGCAGTACTTC,CASSLMPGTYEQYF
NA,TRBV11-2,NA,TRBJ1-1,15,TGTGCCAGCAGCTTAGGAGTCAGGGAGAACACTGAAGCTTTCTTT,CASSLGVRENTEAFF
few,TRBV10-3,TRBD1,TRBJ1-1,14,TGTGCCATCAGTGAGTCGCAGGGGGGTGTTGAAGCTTTCTTT,CAISESQGGVEAFF
many,TRBV5-1,TRBD1,TRBJ2-1,14,TGCGCCAGCAGTTGGACAGGGGAATACAATGAGCAGTTCTTC,CASSWTGEYNEQFF
NA,TRBV12-3/TRBV12-4,NA,TRBJ2-1,14,TGTGCCAGCAGTCCAGGGCCTGGGCGGTATGAGCAGTTCTTC,CASSPGPGRYEQFF
few,TRBV28,TRBD1,TRBJ1-2,14,TGTGCCAGCAGTTCCGGGACAGGGGCTGGTGGCTACACCTTC,CASSSGTGAGGYTF
NA,TRBV4-2,NA,TRBJ1-1,14,TGTGCCAGCAGCCAAGATCAAGACTTTCCTGAAGCTTTCTTT,CASSQDQDFPEAFF
many,TRBV20-1,TRBD1,TRBJ1-6,14,TGCAGTGCAATTCCGGGACAGGGCAGATCACCCCTCCACTTT,CSAIPGQGRSPLHF
NA,TRBV6-1,NA,TRBJ1-4,15,TGTGCCAGCAGCCTTACCAGGGCAACTAATGAAAAACTGTTTTTT,CASSLTRATNEKLFF
many,TRBV20-1,TRBD2,TRBJ2-1,16,TGCAGTGCTAGACGACTAGCGGGGGGCAGATACAATGAGCAGTTCTTC,CSARRLAGGRYNEQFF
many,TRBV21-1,NA,TRBJ2-7,12,TGTGCCAGCAGCAAAAAGGGGAACGAGCAGTACTTC,CASSKKGNEQYF
NA,TRBV7-9,NA,TRBJ2-1,15,TGTGCCAGCAGCTTAGTAGGGGTTCTGCGCAATGAGCAGTTCTTC,CASSLVGVLRNEQFF
few,TRBV27,TRBD2,TRBJ2-5,14,TGTGCCAGCAGTCCGGGACTACACCAAGAGACCCAGTACTTC,CASSPGLHQETQYF
NA,TRBV12-3/TRBV12-4,NA,TRBJ2-3,15,TGTGCCAGCAGCCTACAGGGGGGGGGAGGAGATACGCAGTATTTT,CASSLQGGGGDTQYF
NA,TRBV27,NA,TRBJ1-1,13,TGTGCCAGCAGTTTCGGCACAAACACTAAAGCTTTCTTT,CASSFGTNTKAFF
NA,TRBV7-2,TRBD1,TRBJ1-2,14,TGTGCCAGCAGCTCCCGGACAGGGCGGGATGGCTACACCTTC,CASSSRTGRDGYTF
many,TRBV20-1,TRBD2,TRBJ2-4,14,TGCAGTGCTACCCCCGGGGGGGGTAAAAACATTCAGTACTTC,CSATPGGGKNIQYF
few,TRBV28,TRBD1,TRBJ1-4,15,TGTGCCAGCAGTATCCTACAGGGGGCTGAAGAAAAACTGTTTTTT,CASSILQGAEEKLFF
NA,TRBV7-2,TRBD1,TRBJ1-4,14,TGTGCCAGCAGCCGGACAGGGATAGGTGAAAAACTGTTTTTT,CASSRTGIGEKLFF
few,TRBV20-1,NA,TRBJ1-5,13,TGCAGTGCCTCCCCGGCTGTTGGGCAGCCCCAGCATTTT,CSASPAVGQPQHF
NA,TRBV11-2,TRBD1,TRBJ2-5,14,TGTGCCAGTGTGCGCGGGACAGGGGGAGAGACCCAGTACTTC,CASVRGTGGETQYF
many,TRBV5-5,NA,TRBJ1-5,13,TGTGCCAGCAGGCTCGGGGACAATCAGCCCCAGCATTTT,CASRLGDNQPQHF
few,TRBV29-1,NA,TRBJ1-2,13,TGCAGCGTTGAATTTCACAGGGACTATGGCTACACCTTC,CSVEFHRDYGYTF
NA,TRBV21-1,NA,TRBJ1-4,13,TGTGCCAGCGGCGCGGAGAAAGATGAAAAACTGTTTTTT,CASGAEKDEKLFF
many,TRBV10-1,NA,TRBJ2-5,14,TGCGCCAGCAGCCTGATGGAAGCGAAGGGGACCCAGTACTTC,CASSLMEAKGTQYF